The subject of this entry is one T cell receptor beta chain. This clone's antigen is unknown. The input lacks base qualities; no much larger clone sits a single base away. This sample is part of a study of a mutant IDH1 vaccine in newly diagnosed glioma (dated by TCRdb to the early 2020s). The study in broad terms: Patients were given eight vaccinations, in weeks 1, 3, 5, 7, 11, 15, 19 and 23, which matched visits V03 through V10. Peripheral blood samples were drawn at six visits, namely V03 (baseline), V05, V07, V10, V12 and V13. Of the 25 to 35 patients who were treated, 62.5% were male and 37.5% were female, and the mean age was approximately 40 years. Before enrollment, most patients had been given radiochemotherapy with temozolomide as standard therapy, while the rest had received either radiotherapy alone or temozolomide alone. Vaccination began 4-6 weeks after radiotherapy alone, or alongside temozolomide cycles in the chemotherapy-containing groups. Longitudinal TCRB deep sequencing was performed for 20 to 30 treated patients wherever samples were available for exploratory analyses.

Paper-wide results and their limitations: Changes in the top peripheral T cell clonotypes picked up by TCRB sequencing did not appear to be linked to pseudoprogression. It was noted by the authors that analyses of patient blood samples could not be reproduced owing to sample limitations. Availability determined which PBMC samples were chosen for TCRB deep sequencing. Immune responses induced by the vaccine were seen in 90% to 95% of patients across multiple MHC alleles.

The time point label on this specimen signifies: week 11, during vaccination. Every vaccine dose consisted of 300 ug of a 20-mer mutant IDH1 peptide in Montanide, administered subcutaneously together with topical imiquimod. All donors had newly diagnosed IDH1-mutant astrocytomas of WHO grade 3 or 4 that showed loss of nuclear ATRX. The samples were drawn from NOA16, a multicentre, single-arm, open-label phase I trial in Germany that tested a mutant IDH1 peptide vaccine in humans for the first time. Genomic DNA for TCRB sequencing was extracted from EDTA blood using the DNeasy Blood and Tissue Kit. The library was built by means of the immunoSEQ multiplex PCR assay. Following the manufacturer's protocol, the hsTCRB Kit was used to amplify rearranged TCR beta chain sequences. Sequencing of TCRB libraries was carried out on an Illumina MiSeq. Per the authors' processing: The kit vendor's proprietary platform handled demultiplexing, trimming and gene mapping. Not all clones reach the TCRdb copy of this immuneACCESS table, which keeps in-frame sequences only. Checked studies attribute under half of the gap to unresolved V genes and leave the rest unexplained. V, J and clone size derive from that table, while D and trimming were established from the DNA sequence. Here the sample has 45,000 to 60,000 clones; 90% to 95% occur a single time. Roughly 2.3% of the sample rests with the top ten.

According to the germline V gene, CDR1 reads MDHEN and CDR2 reads SYDVKM. The trim is 6 bases for V and 1 base for J, with a gap of 13 bases between the germline ends. The CDR3 runs 15 amino acids, cysteine and phenylalanine included. The entry retains the CDR3 DNA only, 45 bases that are in frame from base 1. This TCR was recovered from a man aged 50-59 years with glioma. This receptor chain uses TRBV28 and TRBJ1-5; the D gene is possibly TRBD1, with 5 bases matching. Sequences were derived from PBMCs, sampled from a glioma patient whose treatment included an IDH1 peptide vaccine. The CDR3 corresponds to CASSVPGTSNQPQHF. In nucleotide form, the sequence is TGTGCCAGCAGCGTCCCAGGGACGAGCAATCAGCCCCAGCATTTT.